These 10 T cell receptor beta chains were all obtained from the same sample, sequenced in a study of a mutant IDH1 vaccine in newly diagnosed glioma. No cognate antigen is known for these TCRs. Profiling relied on immunoSEQ multiplex PCR, and the TCRdb table lists in-frame clones only, not all of them. The sample consists of approximately 37,000 clones, under 80% of them appearing once. Documented time point: week 23, last vaccination. Each dose delivered 300 ug of mutant IDH1 20-mer peptide subcutaneously with imiquimod. The sequences come from PBMCs, collected from a glioma patient whose treatment included an IDH1 peptide vaccine. These receptors all come from a man in his fifties with glioma.

This clone was observed once. This chain joins TRBV18 and TRBJ1-3, with D perhaps TRBD1 (5 bases). The CDR3 has 15 amino acids. V shed 3 bases and J shed 0 bases, with 9 bases lying between them. Looked up from germline, CDR1 is KGHSH and CDR2 is LQKENI. CDR3 DNA: TGTGCCAGCTCACCGGACACAAGCTCTGGAAACACCATATATTTT. Translated: CASSPDTSSGNTIYF.

The V call is TRBV18, the J call TRBJ1-2; 7 nucleotides agree with TRBD1. Per germline, CDR1 KGHSH and CDR2 LQKENI. V lost 4 bases, J lost 5 bases, and 16 bases stayed unmatched. This CDR3 has 17 residues. Here the CDR3 reads CASSLTVRDSDSYGYTF. CDR3 in DNA: TGTGCCAGCTCACTAACGGTTAGGGACAGCGATTCATATGGCTACACCTTC.

This rearrangement joins TRBV9 to TRBJ2-7, with D perhaps matching TRBD2 (7 bases). The CDR3 extends over 13 amino acids. Trimming pared 4 bases from V and 6 bases from J, leaving 14 bases between. The germline CDR1 and CDR2 sequences are SGDLS and YYNGEE. The CDR3 sequence: CASSRRGGIEQYF. The CDR3 region has the DNA TGTGCCAGCAGCCGAAGGGGGGGGATCGAGCAGTACTTC.

V and J are TRBV7-2 and TRBJ1-6; no firm D call. V was cut by 1 base and J by 9 bases, with 4 bases left in between. The CDR3 contains 12 residues. Germline values: CDR1 SGHTA, CDR2 FQGNSA. The DNA of the CDR3 is TGTGCCAGCAGCTTAGTGGGTTCACCCCTCCACTTT. Its translation is CASSLVGSPLHF.

The V and J genes are TRBV4-1 and TRBJ1-1; D not resolved. V was trimmed by 0 bases and J by 4 bases, leaving 15 bases between them. The germline CDR1 and CDR2 sequences are MGHRA and YSYEKL. There are 16 residues in the CDR3. DNA for the CDR3: TGCGCCAGCAGCCAAGATCCGGCGGCCTTGGGCACTGAAGCTTTCTTT. It codes for CASSQDPAALGTEAFF.

The CDR3: CASSFGTGNEQFF. Here the CDR3 DNA reads TGTGCCAGCAGCTTCGGGACAGGCAATGAGCAGTTCTTC. The V and J genes are TRBV11-3 and TRBJ2-1; 8 bases match TRBD1. The CDR3 sequence is 13 residues long. The ends lost 3 bases at V and 6 bases at J; junction bases unmatched: 1. Looked up from germline, CDR1 is SGHNT and CDR2 is YENEEA.

The rearrangement joins TRBV30 to TRBJ1-2; D is perhaps TRBD1 (5 bases). CDR1 and CDR2 from the germline V gene are GTSNPN and SVGIG (reference sequence). The CDR3 is 15 residues long. The V end lost 2 bases, the J end lost 1 base, and 14 bases lay between the germline ends. This CDR3 reads CAWSSWRDLNYGYTF. CDR3 coding DNA: TGTGCCTGGAGTAGTTGGAGGGACCTTAACTATGGCTACACCTTC.

This clone was found once. This sequence joins TRBV5-1 and TRBJ2-7, with D possibly being TRBD2 (6 bases). The CDR3 is 14 amino acids. The germline V and J ends were trimmed by 2 bases and 2 bases, with 11 bases remaining between them. Germline V gene sequence: CDR1 SGHRS, CDR2 YFSETQ. CDR3 loop: CASSLSPGAYEQYF. CDR3 coding DNA: TGCGCCAGCAGCTTAAGTCCGGGGGCCTACGAGCAGTACTTC.

This chain connects TRBV6-1 to TRBJ2-7; the match to TRBD1 covers 8 bases. J was trimmed by 1 base and V by 6 bases; bases with no gene match: 5. Germline values: CDR1 MNHNS, CDR2 SASEGT. CDR3 length equals 14 residues. This CDR3 reads CASRVQGVSYEQYF. The CDR3 region has the DNA TGTGCCAGCAGAGTACAGGGGGTGTCCTACGAGCAGTACTTC.

The V and J genes are TRBV19 and TRBJ1-6, with D hard to call. CDR3 length: 14 residues. Between the trimmed V and J ends, which lost 3 bases and 5 bases, there was a span of 8 bases. Germline CDR1 and CDR2: LNHDA and SQIVND (reference sequence). Here the CDR3 DNA reads TGTGCCAGTAGTATCGGAGGGAATAATTCACCCCTCCACTTT. Its translation: CASSIGGNNSPLHF.